This T cell receptor beta chain was identified in a study of Ad26.COV2.S vaccination and SARS-CoV-2 variants (dated by TCRdb to the early 2020s). Background on the whole study: Donors in the vaccine arm were drawn from COV1001, a phase I-IIa trial of Ad26.COV2.S in healthy adults that was multicentre, randomized, double-blind and placebo-controlled. Trial participants were randomized into five groups of five: low-dose or high-dose Ad26.COV2.S given once or twice, or placebo on both occasions. Ad26.COV2.S was given intramuscularly at 5x10^10 or 1x10^11 viral particles, as a single shot or as two shots 56 days apart. A total of around 32 samples were included in the TCR-sequenced set, comprising 19 Ad26.COV2.S vaccine recipients, 5 placebo recipients and 8 SARS-CoV-2 convalescent individuals. Sequencing of the TCRbeta repertoire served to evaluate the specificity and breadth of SARS-CoV-2-reactive T cell receptors following Ad26.COV2.S vaccination. Investigators remained blinded to trial group allocation during experiments and outcome assessment. Study-level results and caveats: According to the authors, total T cell responses may have been underestimated by the TCR breadth and depth analyses. The study was not powered to compare responses between vaccine doses or regimens. Spike-specific TCR breadth was higher in Ad26.COV2.S recipients than in placebo recipients (P = 0.0014). Substantial breadth of spike-specific CD8+ and CD4+ T cell responses was reported after vaccination. Vaccine and placebo recipients had similar non-spike TCR breadth, a finding consistent with the vaccine containing only spike.

Including the terminal cysteine and phenylalanine, the CDR3 comprises 18 residues. This entry keeps only the CDR3 DNA: 54 bases, framed from base 1. V is pruned by 3 bases and J by 0 bases, leaving 8 bases of the junction without a gene match. CDR1 and CDR2 are drawn from the germline V gene: SGDLS, YYNGEE. Concerning this clone: There is no known antigen for this receptor. Base qualities are not recorded, but no much larger clone differs from it by a single base.

This sample's treatment or condition label indicates: 19 received Ad26.COV2.S at low or high dose, single or two shots; 5 received placebo; per-sample allocation not given. Repertoires of vaccine and placebo recipients were sequenced from samples collected on day 63 after the first injection. In Cohort 1b, about 25 adults aged 18-55 years were enrolled at a single site in Boston, USA, between 29 July and 7 August 2020. Ad26.COV2.S was a replication-incompetent adenovirus type 26 vector expressing a prefusion-stabilized SARS-CoV-2 spike protein from the original Wuhan strain. TCRbeta CDR3 regions were sequenced with the immunoSEQ Assay. After extraction, genomic DNA underwent amplification by bias-controlled multiplex PCR, followed by high-throughput sequencing. As for the authors' bioinformatics: To quantify the absolute abundance of every unique TCRbeta CDR3 region, sequences were collapsed and filtered. T cell fraction was estimated by normalizing TCRbeta template counts to usable DNA, which was measured by amplifying reference genes present in all nucleated cells. Repertoire TCRs were annotated as SARS-CoV-2-specific when V gene, CDR3 amino acid sequence and J gene were exactly matched to a known reactive TCR set. The reference SARS-CoV-2 TCR set was obtained from MIRA and was filtered for enrichment in COVID-19-positive ImmuneCODE repertoires, whereby public or cross-reactive TCRs were removed. Using the MIRA antigens, annotated TCRs were further analysed by specific ORF or by position within an ORF. Breadth was defined as annotated unique rearrangements over total unique productive rearrangements; depth was the summed frequency of those rearrangements. Two-sided Wilcoxon rank-sum tests were used to compare TCR breadth between groups. Drawn from immuneACCESS, this table holds only the in-frame rearrangements with V and J called that TCRdb kept. Clones are partly lost; checked studies trace under half to an unresolved V gene and leave the rest unexplained. That table furnishes V, J and clone size, whereas the DNA furnished D and trimming. This sample has 300,000 to 350,000 clones in its table, and 88% of those were observed once. Roughly 6% of the sample belongs to the ten largest clones.

The clonotype was recovered from a person between 18 and 59 years old who received the Ad26.COV2.S COVID-19 vaccine or a placebo. Recombination linked TRBV9 to TRBJ2-1; the junction holds 11 bases that match TRBD2. The sequenced sample was peripheral blood, obtained in a trial of Ad26.COV2.S vaccine versus placebo. The DNA sequence is TGTGCCAGCAGCGCCCCCACTAGCGGGAGCAGCTCCTACAATGAGCAGTTCTTC. Its amino acids are CASSAPTSGSSSYNEQFF. The CDR3 plus the reference TRBV9 and TRBJ2-1 genes for the other parts give the full variable domain: DSGVTQTPKHLITATGQRVTLRCSPRSGDLSVYWYQQSLDQGLQFLIQYYNGEERAKGNILERFSAQQFPDLHSELNLSSLELGDSALYFCASSAPTSGSSSYNEQFFGPGTRLTVL.